These 2 T cell receptor beta chains came from one sample sequenced in a study of blood T cell repertoires in COVID-19. Profiling relied on immunoSEQ multiplex PCR, and the TCRdb table lists in-frame clones only, not all of them. In the table there are some 150,000 clones, about 80% of which are singletons. The sequenced material came from peripheral blood. The receptors were gathered from a man in his 70s with acute or convalescent COVID-19.

This chain joins TRBV6-4 and TRBJ2-3; 9 bases map to TRBD1. Germline loops: CDR1 MRHNA, CDR2 SNTAGT. Germline trimming cut 6 bases from V and 4 bases from J; bases unmatched to any gene: 5. The CDR3 is 14 residues long. The CDR3 spells CASSETGGADTQYF. In nucleotides, the CDR3 is TGTGCCAGCAGCGAGACAGGGGGGGCAGATACGCAGTATTTT.

Concerning this clone itself: This sample also contains other DNA sequences that code for the same CDR3. The CDR3 loop reads CASSLQGADYGYTF. The CDR3 DNA is TGTGCCAGCAGTTTGCAGGGGGCAGATTATGGCTACACCTTC. V and J are TRBV6-5 and TRBJ1-2, with 8 bases that match TRBD1. V shed 4 bases and J 5 bases; nucleotides not matched to a gene: 6. CDR1 and CDR2 (germline): MNHEY, SVGAGI. This CDR3 spans 14 amino acids.